This TCR beta chain was recorded in a study of blood T cells in healthy people across ages. Primers used in a second PCR of roughly 6 to 11 cycles were a sample-barcoded 5' primer and a J-beta primer mix. Every cDNA molecule bore a tag from a template-switch adaptor containing 12 random nucleotides. TCRdb itself ran the 5' RACE reads through MiXCR, one entry per CDR3 protein. The data show about 970,000 distinct CDR3 sequences, roughly half seen once. Trimming took 5 bases from V and 3 from J; bases not matched to a gene: 6. This CDR3 has 14 amino acids. Germline V gives CDR1 MNHEY, CDR2 SMNVEV (reference sequence).

The sample was blood. This receptor was obtained from a woman aged 55-70 years in good health. The chain is built from TRBV27 and TRBJ2-7, with 8 bases fitting TRBD1. The CDR3 sequence: CASSVDRAHYEQYF. CDR3 DNA: TGTGCCAGCAGTGTGGACAGGGCCCACTACGAGCAGTACTTC.